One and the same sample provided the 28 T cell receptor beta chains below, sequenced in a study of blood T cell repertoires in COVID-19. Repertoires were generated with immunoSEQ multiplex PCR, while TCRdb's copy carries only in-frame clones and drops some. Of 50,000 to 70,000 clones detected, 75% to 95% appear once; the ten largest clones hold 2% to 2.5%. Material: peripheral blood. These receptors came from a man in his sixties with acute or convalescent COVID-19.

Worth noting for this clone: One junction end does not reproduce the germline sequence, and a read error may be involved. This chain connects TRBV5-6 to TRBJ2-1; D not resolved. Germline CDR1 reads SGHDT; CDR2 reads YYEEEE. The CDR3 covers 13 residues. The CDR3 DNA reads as TGTGCCAGCACCTTGGATCCTCAGAATGAGCAGTTCTTC. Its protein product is CASTLDPQNEQFF.

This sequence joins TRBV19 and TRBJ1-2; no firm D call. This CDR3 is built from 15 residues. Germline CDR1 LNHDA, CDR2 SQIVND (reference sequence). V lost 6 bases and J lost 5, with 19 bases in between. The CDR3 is CASSNSGPGMYGYTF. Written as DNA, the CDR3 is TGTGCCAGTAGCAACTCGGGCCCGGGAATGTATGGCTACACCTTC.

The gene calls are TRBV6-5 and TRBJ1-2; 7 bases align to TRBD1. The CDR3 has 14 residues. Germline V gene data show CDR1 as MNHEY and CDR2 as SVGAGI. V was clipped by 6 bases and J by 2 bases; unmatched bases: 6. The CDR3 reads CASSPRGQNYGYTF. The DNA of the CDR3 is TGTGCCAGCAGCCCCCGGGGACAGAACTATGGCTACACCTTC.

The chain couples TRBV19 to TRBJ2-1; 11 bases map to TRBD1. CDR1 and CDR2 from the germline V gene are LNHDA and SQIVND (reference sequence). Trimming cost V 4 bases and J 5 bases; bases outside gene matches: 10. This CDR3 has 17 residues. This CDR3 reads CASSKDRGPGPNNEQFF. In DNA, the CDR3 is TGTGCCAGTAGTAAGGACAGGGGGCCAGGACCTAACAATGAGCAGTTCTTC.

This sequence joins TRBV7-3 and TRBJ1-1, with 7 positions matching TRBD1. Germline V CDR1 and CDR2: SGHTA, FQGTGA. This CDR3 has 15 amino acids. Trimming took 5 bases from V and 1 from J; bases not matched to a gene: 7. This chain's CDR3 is CASSQGTEKNTEAFF. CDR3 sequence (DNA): TGTGCCAGCAGCCAAGGGACAGAGAAGAACACTGAAGCTTTCTTT.

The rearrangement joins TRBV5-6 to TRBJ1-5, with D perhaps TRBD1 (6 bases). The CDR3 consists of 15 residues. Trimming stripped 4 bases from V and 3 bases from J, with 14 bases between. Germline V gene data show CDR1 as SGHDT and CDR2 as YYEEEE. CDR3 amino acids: CASSKQQGPNQPQHF. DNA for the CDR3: TGTGCCAGCAGCAAACAACAGGGCCCCAATCAGCCCCAGCATTTT.

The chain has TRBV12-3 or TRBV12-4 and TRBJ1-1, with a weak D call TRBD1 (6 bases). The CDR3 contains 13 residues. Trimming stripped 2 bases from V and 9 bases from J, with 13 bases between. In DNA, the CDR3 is TGTGCCAGCAGTTTAAAGGCAGGGGAGAAAGCTTTCTTT. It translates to CASSLKAGEKAFF.

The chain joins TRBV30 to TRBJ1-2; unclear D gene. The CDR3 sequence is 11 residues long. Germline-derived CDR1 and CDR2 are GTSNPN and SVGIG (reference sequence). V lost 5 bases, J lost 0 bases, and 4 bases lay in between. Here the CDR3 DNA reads TGTGCCTGGGACACTAACTATGGCTACACCTTC. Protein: CAWDTNYGYTF.

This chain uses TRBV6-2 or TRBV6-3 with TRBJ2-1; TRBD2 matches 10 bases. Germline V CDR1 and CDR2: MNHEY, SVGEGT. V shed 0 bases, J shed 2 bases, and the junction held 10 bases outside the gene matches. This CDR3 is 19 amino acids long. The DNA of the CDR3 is TGTGCCAGCAGTTACTCGAAGACCCTGAGCGGGAGGGCCTACAATGAGCAGTTCTTC. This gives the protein CASSYSKTLSGRAYNEQFF.

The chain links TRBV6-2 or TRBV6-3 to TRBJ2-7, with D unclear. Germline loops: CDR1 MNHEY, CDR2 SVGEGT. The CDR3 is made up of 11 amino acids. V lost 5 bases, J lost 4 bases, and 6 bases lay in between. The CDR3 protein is CASSNGYEQYF. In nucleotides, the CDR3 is TGTGCCAGCAGTAACGGGTACGAGCAGTACTTC.

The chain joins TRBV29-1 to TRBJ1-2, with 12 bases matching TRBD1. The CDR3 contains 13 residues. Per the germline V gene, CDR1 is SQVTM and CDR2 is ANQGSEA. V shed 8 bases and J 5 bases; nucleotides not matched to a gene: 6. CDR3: CSSGTGGVYGYTF. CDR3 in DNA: TGCAGCTCCGGGACAGGGGGCGTTTATGGCTACACCTTC.

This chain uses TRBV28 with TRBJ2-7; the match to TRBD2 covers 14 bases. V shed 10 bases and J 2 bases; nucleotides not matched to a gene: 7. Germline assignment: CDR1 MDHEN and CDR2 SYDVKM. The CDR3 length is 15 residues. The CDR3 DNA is TGTGCCACAGGGACTAGCGGGAGTATCGCCTACGAGCAGTACTTC. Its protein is CATGTSGSIAYEQYF.

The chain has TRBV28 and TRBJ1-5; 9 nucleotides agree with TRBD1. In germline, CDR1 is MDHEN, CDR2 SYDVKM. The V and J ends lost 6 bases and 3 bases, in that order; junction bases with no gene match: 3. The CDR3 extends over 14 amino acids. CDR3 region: CASRRTGVNQPQHF. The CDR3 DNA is TGTGCCAGCAGACGGACAGGGGTCAATCAGCCCCAGCATTTT.

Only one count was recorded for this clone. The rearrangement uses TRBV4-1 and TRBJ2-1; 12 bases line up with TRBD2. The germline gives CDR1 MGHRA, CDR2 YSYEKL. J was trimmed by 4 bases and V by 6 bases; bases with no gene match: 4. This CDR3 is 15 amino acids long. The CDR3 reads CASRLLAGGYNEQFF. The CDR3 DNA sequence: TGCGCCAGCAGACTCCTAGCGGGAGGGTACAATGAGCAGTTCTTC.

This chain's CDR3 is CASSQIRQGRPNSPLHF. CDR3 bases: TGCGCCAGCAGCCAGATTAGACAGGGGAGACCTAATTCACCCCTCCACTTT. V is TRBV4-1 and J is TRBJ1-6; 8 positions match TRBD1. The CDR3 sequence is 17 residues long. Germline V gives CDR1 MGHRA, CDR2 YSYEKL. V lost 3 bases to trimming and J lost 6 bases; unmatched junction nucleotides: 10.

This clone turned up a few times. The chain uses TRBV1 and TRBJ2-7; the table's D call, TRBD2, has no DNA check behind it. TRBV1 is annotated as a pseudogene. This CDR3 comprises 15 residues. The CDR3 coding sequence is TGCACCAGCAGCCAAGATCTTCCGGGGGGCTACGAGCAGTACTTC. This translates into CTSSQDLPGGYEQYF.

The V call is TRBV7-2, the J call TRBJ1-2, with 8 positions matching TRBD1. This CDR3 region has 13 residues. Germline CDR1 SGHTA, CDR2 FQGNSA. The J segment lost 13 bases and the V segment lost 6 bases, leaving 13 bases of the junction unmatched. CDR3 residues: CASSPGQARGSTF. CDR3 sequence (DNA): TGTGCCAGCAGTCCGGGACAGGCAAGAGGTAGCACCTTC. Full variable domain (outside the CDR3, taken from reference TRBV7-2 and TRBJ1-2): GAGVSQSPSNKVTEKGKDVELRCDPISGHTALYWYRQSLGQGLEFLIYFQGNSAPDKSGLPSDRFSAERTGGSVSTLTIQRTQQEDSAVYLCASSPGQARGSTFGSGTRLTVV.

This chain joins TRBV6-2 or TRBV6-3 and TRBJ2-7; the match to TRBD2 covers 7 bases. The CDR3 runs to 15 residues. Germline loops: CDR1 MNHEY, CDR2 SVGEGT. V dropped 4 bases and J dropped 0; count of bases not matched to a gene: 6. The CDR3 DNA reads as TGTGCCAGCAGTTCCTCTAGCGGACCCTCCTACGAGCAGTACTTC. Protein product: CASSSSSGPSYEQYF.

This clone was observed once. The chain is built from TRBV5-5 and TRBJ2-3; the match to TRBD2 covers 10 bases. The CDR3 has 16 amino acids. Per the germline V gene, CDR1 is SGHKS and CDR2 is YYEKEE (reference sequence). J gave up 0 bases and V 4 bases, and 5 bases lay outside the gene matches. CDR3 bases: TGTGCCAGCAGCCTAGCGGGAGATATTAGCACAGATACGCAGTATTTT. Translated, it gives CASSLAGDISTDTQYF.

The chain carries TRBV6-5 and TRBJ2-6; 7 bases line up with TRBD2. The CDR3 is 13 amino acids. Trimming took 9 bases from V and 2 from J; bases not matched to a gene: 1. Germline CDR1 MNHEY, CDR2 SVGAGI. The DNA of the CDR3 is TGTGCCAGTCTAGCGGCTGGGGCCAACGTCCTGACTTTC. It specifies CASLAAGANVLTF.

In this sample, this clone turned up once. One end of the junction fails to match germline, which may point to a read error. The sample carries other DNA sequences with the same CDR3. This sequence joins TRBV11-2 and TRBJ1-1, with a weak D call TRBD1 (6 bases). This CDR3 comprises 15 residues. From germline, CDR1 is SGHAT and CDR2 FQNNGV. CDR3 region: CASSLGSGVIPEAFF. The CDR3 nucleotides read TGCGCCAGCAGCTTAGGATCAGGGGTGATTCCTGAAGCTTTCTTT.

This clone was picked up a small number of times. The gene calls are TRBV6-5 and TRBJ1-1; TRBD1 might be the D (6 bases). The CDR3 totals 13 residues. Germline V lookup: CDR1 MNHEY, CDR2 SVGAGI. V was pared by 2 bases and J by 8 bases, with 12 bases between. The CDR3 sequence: CASSYGDTQEAFF. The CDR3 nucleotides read TGTGCCAGCAGTTACGGGGACACACAAGAAGCTTTCTTT.

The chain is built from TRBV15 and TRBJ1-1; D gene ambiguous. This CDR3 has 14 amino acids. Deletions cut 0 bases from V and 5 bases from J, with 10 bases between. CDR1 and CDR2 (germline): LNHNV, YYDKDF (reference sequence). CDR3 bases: TGTGCCACCAGCAGAGACAGAATTCCTACTGAAGCTTTCTTT. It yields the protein CATSRDRIPTEAFF.

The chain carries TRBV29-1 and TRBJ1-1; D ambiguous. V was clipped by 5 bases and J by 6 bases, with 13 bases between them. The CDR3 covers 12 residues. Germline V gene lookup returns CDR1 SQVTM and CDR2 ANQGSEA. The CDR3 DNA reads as TGCAGCGTTAACCTGGGTGGGCCTGAAGCTTTCTTT. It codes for CSVNLGGPEAFF.

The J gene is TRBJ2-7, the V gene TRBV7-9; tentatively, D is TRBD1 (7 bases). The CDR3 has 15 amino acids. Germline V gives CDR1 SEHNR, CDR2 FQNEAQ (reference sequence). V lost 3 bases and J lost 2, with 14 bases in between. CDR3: CASSFRAGGPYEQYF. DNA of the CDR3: TGTGCCAGCAGCTTCAGGGCAGGGGGGCCCTACGAGCAGTACTTC.

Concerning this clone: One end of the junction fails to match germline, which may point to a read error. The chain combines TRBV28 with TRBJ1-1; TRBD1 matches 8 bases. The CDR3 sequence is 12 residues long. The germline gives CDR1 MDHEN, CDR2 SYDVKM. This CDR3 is CASSFSRDRMIF. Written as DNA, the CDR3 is TGTGCCAGCAGTTTTAGCCGGGACAGGATGATCTTT.

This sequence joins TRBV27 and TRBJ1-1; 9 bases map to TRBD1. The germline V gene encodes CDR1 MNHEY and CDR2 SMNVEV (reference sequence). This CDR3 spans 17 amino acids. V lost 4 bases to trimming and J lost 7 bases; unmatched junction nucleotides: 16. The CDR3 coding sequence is TGTGCCAGCAGTTCCCTGACTACCGGGACAGGGTCGTTTGAAGCTTTCTTT. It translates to CASSSLTTGTGSFEAFF.

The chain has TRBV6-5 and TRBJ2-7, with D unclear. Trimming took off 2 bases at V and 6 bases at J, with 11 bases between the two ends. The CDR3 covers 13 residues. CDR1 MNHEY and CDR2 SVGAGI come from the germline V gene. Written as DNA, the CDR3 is TGTGCCAGCAGTTACACAAACACCGTCGAGCAGTACTTC. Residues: CASSYTNTVEQYF.